This is a list of T cell receptor beta chains from one sample in a study of shared clonotypes between healthy human individuals. Sequenced by immunoSEQ multiplex PCR; TCRdb stores in-frame clones only, minus some. The sample includes some 500,000 clones, around 79% of them seen just once. Sequenced: PBMCs. These receptors were taken from a woman aged 40-49 years in good health. Some clones in this sample may be carry-over from other donors' samples. Both conserved end residues are part of each CDR3. A D gene is named only where the DNA matches it firmly. Clone size is stated in some rows and not others, as once, few, many or a class when expanded.

>-|TRBV6-1|TRBJ1-3|-
TGTGCCAGCAGTGTAAACAGGGACCTCTCTGGAAACACCATATATTTT
CASSVNRDLSGNTIYF
>-|TRBV28|TRBJ2-6|-
TGTGCCAGCACCCAAGGGGGATCCTCTGGGGCCAACGTCCTGACTTTC
CASTQGGSSGANVLTF
>-|TRBV18|TRBJ2-3|-
TGTGCCAGCTCACCATCTCAAATAGGGGGGCGCGCAGATACGCAGTATTTT
CASSPSQIGGRADTQYF
>-|TRBV5-1|TRBJ2-5|-
TGCGCCAGCAGCTTGGAAAGGGGCAGAACACAGACCCAGTACTTC
CASSLERGRTQTQYF
>-|TRBV28|TRBJ2-7|-
TGTGCCAGCAGTTTACTTCAACAGGACATAAAGTACTTC
CASSLLQQDIKYF
>-|TRBV25-1|TRBJ1-1|-
TGTGCCAGCGCTTACCAAACTGACCCTTATCCTGAAGCTTTCTTT
CASAYQTDPYPEAFF
>-|TRBV7-3|TRBJ2-7|-
TGTGCCAGCAGCTTAGGGGAGGCTAAAATATACGAGCAGTACTTC
CASSLGEAKIYEQYF
>few|TRBV2|TRBJ2-2|-
TGTGCCAGCAGTGAACTTCCCGCCTACACCGGGGAGCTGTTTTTT
CASSELPAYTGELFF
>-|TRBV7-8|TRBJ2-1|-
TGTGCCAGCAGCTCCCTGGGCTCCTACAATGAGCAGTTCTTC
CASSSLGSYNEQFF
>many|TRBV2|TRBJ1-2|-
TGTGCCAGCAGTAAAACGTGGGGGGGAATCACTAACTATGGCTACACCTTC
CASSKTWGGITNYGYTF
>-|TRBV4-3|TRBJ1-4|-
TGCGCCAGCAGCCAAGATTTAGGAGCCCGGGGTGAAAAACTGTTTTTT
CASSQDLGARGEKLFF
>-|TRBV7-8|TRBJ2-4|-
TGTGCCAGCAGCGGATACAGGGTAGGAGCCAAAAACATTCAGTACTTC
CASSGYRVGAKNIQYF
>-|TRBV19|TRBJ2-5|-
TGTGCCAGTAGTGAGCAAGAGACCCAGTACTTC
CASSEQETQYF
>-|TRBV5-1|TRBJ1-1|-
TGCGCCAGCAGCCCATTGGACAGAGTAACTGAAGCTTTCTTT
CASSPLDRVTEAFF
>-|TRBV18|TRBJ1-2|-
TGTGCCAGCTCACCACCGGTTCAGGGGTTCGGCTATGGCTACACCTTC
CASSPPVQGFGYGYTF
>-|TRBV30|TRBJ1-5|-
TGTGCCTGGAGTGGGGCTAACAATCAGCCCCAGCATTTT
CAWSGANNQPQHF
>-|TRBV4-1|TRBJ2-5|-
TGCGCCAGCAGCCAAATGACGGTGGAGACCCAGTACTTC
CASSQMTVETQYF
>-|TRBV4-3|TRBJ2-6|-
TGCGCCAGCAGCCAAGTTAAGGGGGGATTCTCTGGGGCCAACGTCCTGACTTTC
CASSQVKGGFSGANVLTF
>once|TRBV4-1|TRBJ2-7|TRBD2
TGCGCCAGCAGCCAAGACCTACTAGCGGGAGGGACCTACGAGCAGTACTTC
CASSQDLLAGGTYEQYF
>-|TRBV15|TRBJ2-3|TRBD2
TGTGCCACCCCCAGGTGGACTAGCGGGAGGAGTCCCACAGATACGCAGTATTTT
CATPRWTSGRSPTDTQYF
>-|TRBV5-6|TRBJ1-4|-
TGTGCCAGCAGTCCGACACCAACTAATGAAAAACTGTTTTTT
CASSPTPTNEKLFF
>many|TRBV19|TRBJ1-4|TRBD1
TGTGCCAGTAGTATCACAGGGGGCGATGAAAAACTGTTTTTT
CASSITGGDEKLFF
>-|TRBV7-3|TRBJ2-1|-
TGTGCCAGCAGCTTTAGCGGCGATGAGCAGTTCTTC
CASSFSGDEQFF
>-|TRBV27|TRBJ2-7|-
TGTGCCAGCAGTGCTAGTTCTTATACTTACGAGCAGTACTTC
CASSASSYTYEQYF
>-|TRBV10-3|TRBJ1-2|TRBD1
TGTGCCATCAGGGAAGGGACAGGGGCAATCCTCTATGGCTACACCTTC
CAIREGTGAILYGYTF
>-|TRBV27|TRBJ1-1|TRBD1
TGTGCCAGCAGTTTATTTCACGGAGGGGGCATGGAGAACACTGAAGCTTTCTTT
CASSLFHGGGMENTEAFF
>-|TRBV5-6|TRBJ1-5|-
TGTGCCAGCACCCCTTGGGATAGCAATCAGCCCCAGCATTTT
CASTPWDSNQPQHF
>-|TRBV28|TRBJ1-1|-
TGTGCCAGCAGTTGGGGAACAGGGATGAACACTGAAGCTTTCTTT
CASSWGTGMNTEAFF
>-|TRBV6-1|TRBJ2-2|-
TGTGCCAGCAGTGAAATGGGGACCGGGGAGCTGTTTTTT
CASSEMGTGELFF
>few|TRBV4-1|TRBJ2-1|-
TGCGCCAGCAGCCAAGGATTCCGCTCCTACAATGAGCAGTTCTTC
CASSQGFRSYNEQFF
>-|TRBV2|TRBJ2-7|-
TGTGCCAGCAGTGAAGTTCTGGATGACGAGCAGTACTTC
CASSEVLDDEQYF
>-|TRBV18|TRBJ2-7|-
TGTGCCAGCTCACCCAGACAGCCTTACGACCCCTACGAGCAGTACTTC
CASSPRQPYDPYEQYF
>-|TRBV5-1|TRBJ1-1|-
TGCGCCAGCAGTCCCGACAGTCTTACTGAAGCTTTCTTT
CASSPDSLTEAFF
>-|TRBV23-1|TRBJ2-7|TRBD2
TGCGCCCAAATCCCCGAGCGGGAGGGCCCCCGAGAGCAGTACTTC
CAQIPEREGPREQYF
>-|TRBV28|TRBJ1-1|-
TGTGCCAGCAGCTGGGTGGGGGGGAACACTGAAGCTTTCTTT
CASSWVGGNTEAFF
>-|TRBV2|TRBJ2-1|TRBD1
TGTGCCAGCAGTGAAGGCGACAGGGGCAGCTCCTACAATGAGCAGTTCTTC
CASSEGDRGSSYNEQFF
>-|TRBV10-3|TRBJ1-1|-
TGTGCCATCAGGGGGGGAGGATCTGAAGCTTTCTTT
CAIRGGGSEAFF
>-|TRBV5-3|TRBJ1-1|-
TGTGCCAGAAGCTTGAAGGTTAGCACTGAAGCTTTCTTT
CARSLKVSTEAFF
>-|TRBV6-5|TRBJ1-2|TRBD1
TGTGCCAGCAGAGGCAGGGGGCCTAACTATGGCTACACCTTC
CASRGRGPNYGYTF
>-|TRBV5-4|TRBJ2-5|-
TGTGCCAGCAGCTTGGCCTCGGACGCCGGGACCCAGTACTTC
CASSLASDAGTQYF
>-|TRBV18|TRBJ1-3|-
TGTGCCAGCTCACCTTTGACAGAGGGCAACACCATATATTTT
CASSPLTEGNTIYF
>-|TRBV18|TRBJ2-1|-
TGTGCCAGCTCATCACTAGCAAGTGAGCAGTTCTTC
CASSSLASEQFF
>-|TRBV29-1|TRBJ2-3|TRBD2
TGCAGCGTCCCCACTAGCGGGAGTAGCACAGATACGCAGTATTTT
CSVPTSGSSTDTQYF
>-|TRBV7-6|TRBJ2-5|-
TGTGCCAGCAGCCCCCTGGGCGGGTACGGGCAAGAGACCCAGTACTTC
CASSPLGGYGQETQYF
>once|TRBV6-6|TRBJ1-2|-
TGTGCCAGCGGGAGTTGGGGAGGTGGCTACACCTTC
CASGSWGGGYTF
>-|TRBV7-2|TRBJ1-1|-
TGTGCCAGCAGTCCGAATCTTTTGAACACTGAAGCTTTCTTT
CASSPNLLNTEAFF
>-|TRBV13|TRBJ2-1|-
TGTGCCAGTCTCTACAGACGAGTTGGGGCCGATTACAATGAGCAGTTCTTC
CASLYRRVGADYNEQFF
>-|TRBV15|TRBJ1-1|-
TGTGCCACCAGCAGAGGGGCGCAGAACACTGAAGCTTTCTTT
CATSRGAQNTEAFF
>-|TRBV27|TRBJ1-5|-
TGTGCCAGTAGTCCGAGACTTGGGGGGGGCGAATATTATAGCAATCAGCCCCAGCATTTT
CASSPRLGGGEYYSNQPQHF
>-|TRBV5-1|TRBJ1-2|TRBD1
TGCGCCAGCAGCTTCGGGACAGGCTATGGCTACACCTTC
CASSFGTGYGYTF
>few|TRBV11-2|TRBJ2-7|TRBD2
TGTGCCAGCAGCTTAGTAGGACTAGTCCACGAGCAGTACTTC
CASSLVGLVHEQYF
>-|TRBV10-3|TRBJ2-7|-
TGTGCCATCAGTGCGCGGGGATCCTACGAGCAGTACTTC
CAISARGSYEQYF
>-|TRBV4-2|TRBJ2-5|TRBD2
TGTGCCAGCAGGACCAGCGGGAGACAAGAGACCCAGTACTTC
CASRTSGRQETQYF
>-|TRBV27|TRBJ1-2|-
TGTGCCAGCACTACGCAGGGGCATGGCTACACCTTC
CASTTQGHGYTF
>-|TRBV6-1|TRBJ2-1|-
TGTGCCAGCGAGAGGACAAGGGGGTCGTACAATGAGCAGTTCTTC
CASERTRGSYNEQFF